The clone carrying this T cell receptor (beta chain) was found many times. Alongside a J-beta primer mix, a sample-barcoded 5' primer served in a second PCR lasting 7 to 11 cycles. TCRdb itself ran the 5' RACE reads through MiXCR, one entry per CDR3 protein. Of around 870,000 distinct CDR3 sequences in the sample, 25% to 35% were seen once. This sample was taken from a study of blood T cells in healthy people across ages. CDR3 length: 13 residues. Trimming took 3 bases from V and 4 from J, leaving 10 bases between them. Germline loops: CDR1 SGDLS, CDR2 YYNGEE. This clonotype was sampled from a woman aged 80 or older in good health. Sample: blood. The chain is built from TRBV9 and TRBJ2-5, with D possibly matching TRBD2 (5 bases). The CDR3 is CASSEGDLETQYF. In DNA form, the CDR3 reads TGTGCCAGCAGCGAGGGAGACTTAGAGACCCAGTACTTC.